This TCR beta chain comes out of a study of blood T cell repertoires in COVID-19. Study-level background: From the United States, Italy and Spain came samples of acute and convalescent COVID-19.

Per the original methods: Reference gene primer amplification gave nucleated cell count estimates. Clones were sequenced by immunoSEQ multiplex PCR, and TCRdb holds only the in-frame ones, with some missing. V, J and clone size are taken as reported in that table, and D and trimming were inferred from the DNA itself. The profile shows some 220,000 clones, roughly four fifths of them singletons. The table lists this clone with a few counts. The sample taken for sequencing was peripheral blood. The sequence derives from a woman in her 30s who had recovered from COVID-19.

CDR3 DNA sequence: TGTGCTAGTGGGCAGACAGGGGGCCGGTATGGCTACACCTTC. Protein sequence: CASGQTGGRYGYTF. The rearrangement links TRBV12-5 to TRBJ1-2, with 10 bases matching TRBD1. Germline-derived CDR1 and CDR2 are LGHNT and FRNRAP. This CDR3 is 14 amino acids long. Trimming removed 6 bases from V and 5 bases from J; junction bases left unmatched: 6. Looking up the rest from reference TRBV12-5 and TRBJ1-2 gives the full variable domain: DARVTQTPRHKVTEMGQEVTMRCQPILGHNTVFWYRQTMMQGLELLAYFRNRAPLDDSGMPKDRFSAEMPDATLATLKIQPSEPRDSAVYFCASGQTGGRYGYTFGSGTRLTVV.